The present TCR beta chain was sequenced within a study of blood T cell repertoires in COVID-19. About the research overall: T cells, B-cell-depleted T cells, or PBMCs supplied cDNA or gDNA.

This CDR3 spans 16 amino acids. From germline, CDR1 is MDHEN and CDR2 SYDVKM. J gave up 0 bases and V 6 bases, and 7 bases lay outside the gene matches. Produced via immunoSEQ multiplex PCR; TCRdb's table is partial and in-frame only. The profile shows 250,000 to 300,000 clones, 65% to 90% of them singletons. The chain couples TRBV28 to TRBJ1-1; 10 nucleotides agree with TRBD1. Sequenced input: peripheral blood. This receptor was taken from a man aged 45-60 years with active or convalescent COVID-19. The CDR3 region has the DNA TGTGCCAGCAGGCGAAGACAGGGGGCAGTGAACACTGAAGCTTTCTTT. Encoded protein: CASRRRQGAVNTEAFF.